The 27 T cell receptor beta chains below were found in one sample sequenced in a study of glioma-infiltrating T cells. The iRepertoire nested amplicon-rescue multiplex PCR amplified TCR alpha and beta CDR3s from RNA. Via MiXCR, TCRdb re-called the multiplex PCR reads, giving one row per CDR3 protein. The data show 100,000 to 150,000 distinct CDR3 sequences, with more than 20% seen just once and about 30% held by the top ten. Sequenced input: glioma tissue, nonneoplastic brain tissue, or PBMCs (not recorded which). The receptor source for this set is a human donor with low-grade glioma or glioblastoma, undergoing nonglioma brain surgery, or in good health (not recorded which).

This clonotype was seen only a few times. CDR3 sequence reads: CASGKSDGPYEQYV. The CDR3 nucleotides read TGTGCCAGTGGAAAATCAGACGGACCCTACGAGCAGTACGTC. The chain joins TRBV28 to TRBJ2-7; D gene unclear. CDR3 length: 14 amino acids. V gave up 9 bases and J gave up 2 bases, with 17 bases separating them. Germline-derived CDR1 and CDR2 are MDHEN and SYDVKM.

CDR3 sequence (DNA): TGTGCCAGCAGCTTAACGGGCGGGGAGGTAAATGAGCAGTTCTTC. It translates to CASSLTGGEVNEQFF. V usage is TRBV7-3 and J usage is TRBJ2-1; a weak D match, TRBD2 (6 bases). V was trimmed by 0 bases and J by 7 bases, leaving 13 bases between them. The CDR3 is 15 amino acids. The germline gives CDR1 SGHTA, CDR2 FQGTGA.

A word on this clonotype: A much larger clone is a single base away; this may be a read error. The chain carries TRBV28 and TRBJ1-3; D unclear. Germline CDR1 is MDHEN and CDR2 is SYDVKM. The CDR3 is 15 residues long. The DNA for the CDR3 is TGTGCCAGCAGTTCGCACACCCGCTCTGGAAACACCGTATATTTT. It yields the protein CASSSHTRSGNTVYF.

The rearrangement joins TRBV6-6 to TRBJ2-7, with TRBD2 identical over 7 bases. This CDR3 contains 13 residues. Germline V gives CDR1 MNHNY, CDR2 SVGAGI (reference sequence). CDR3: CASSQRGPYEQYV. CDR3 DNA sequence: TGCGCCAGCAGCCAGCGGGGCCCCTACGAGCAGTACGTC.

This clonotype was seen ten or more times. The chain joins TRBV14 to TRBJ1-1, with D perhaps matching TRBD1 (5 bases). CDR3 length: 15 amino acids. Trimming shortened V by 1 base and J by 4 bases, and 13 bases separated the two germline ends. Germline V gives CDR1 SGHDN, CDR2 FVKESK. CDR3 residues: CASSQALRVPTEAFF. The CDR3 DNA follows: TGTGCCAGCAGCCAAGCCCTCAGGGTGCCCACTGAAGCTTTCTTT.

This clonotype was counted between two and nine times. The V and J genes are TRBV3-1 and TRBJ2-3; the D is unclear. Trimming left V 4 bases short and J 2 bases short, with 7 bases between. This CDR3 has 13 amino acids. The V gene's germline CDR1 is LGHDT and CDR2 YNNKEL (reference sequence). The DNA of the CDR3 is TGTGCCAGCAGCCGGGAAATCACAGATACGCAGTATTTT. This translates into CASSREITDTQYF.

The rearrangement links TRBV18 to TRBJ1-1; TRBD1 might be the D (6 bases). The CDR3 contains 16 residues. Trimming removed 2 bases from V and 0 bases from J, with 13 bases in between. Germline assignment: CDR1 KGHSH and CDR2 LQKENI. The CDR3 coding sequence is TGTGCCAGCTCACCAAAAAGACAGGCTTTGAACACTGAAGCTTTCTTT. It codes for CASSPKRQALNTEAFF.

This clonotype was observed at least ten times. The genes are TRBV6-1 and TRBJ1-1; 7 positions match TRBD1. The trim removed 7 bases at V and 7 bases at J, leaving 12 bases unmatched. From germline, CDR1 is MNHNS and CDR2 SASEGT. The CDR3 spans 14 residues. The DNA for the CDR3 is TGTGCCAGCATTAGAGGACAGGAGAAAAGTGAAGCTTTCTTT. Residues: CASIRGQEKSEAFF.

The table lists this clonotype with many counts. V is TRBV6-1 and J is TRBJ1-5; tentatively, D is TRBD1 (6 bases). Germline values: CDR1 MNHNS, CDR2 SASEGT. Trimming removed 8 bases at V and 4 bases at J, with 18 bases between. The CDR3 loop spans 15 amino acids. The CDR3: CASRSGTLGNQPQHF. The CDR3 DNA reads TGTGCCAGCCGATCGGGGACACTTGGGAATCAGCCCCAGCATTTT.

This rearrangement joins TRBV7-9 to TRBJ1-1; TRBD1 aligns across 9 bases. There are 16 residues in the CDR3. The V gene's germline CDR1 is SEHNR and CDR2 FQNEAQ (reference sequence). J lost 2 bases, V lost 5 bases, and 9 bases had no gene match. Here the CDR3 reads CASSQSYRGHNTEAFF. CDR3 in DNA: TGTGCCAGCAGCCAATCTTACAGGGGGCACAACACTGAAGCTTTCTTT.

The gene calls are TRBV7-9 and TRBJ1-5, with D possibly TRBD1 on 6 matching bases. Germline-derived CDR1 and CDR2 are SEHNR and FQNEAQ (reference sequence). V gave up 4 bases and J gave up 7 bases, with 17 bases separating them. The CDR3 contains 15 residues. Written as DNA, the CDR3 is TGTGCCAGCAGCTCCGGGACACCAGGGGAGCAGCCCCAGCATTTT. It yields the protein CASSSGTPGEQPQHF.

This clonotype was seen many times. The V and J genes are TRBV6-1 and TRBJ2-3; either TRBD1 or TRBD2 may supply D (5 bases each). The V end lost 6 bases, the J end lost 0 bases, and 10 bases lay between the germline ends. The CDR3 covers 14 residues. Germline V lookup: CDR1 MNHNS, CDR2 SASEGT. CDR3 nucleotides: TGTGCCAGCAGGCCGGGGCCAAGCACAGATACGCAGTATTTT. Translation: CASRPGPSTDTQYF.

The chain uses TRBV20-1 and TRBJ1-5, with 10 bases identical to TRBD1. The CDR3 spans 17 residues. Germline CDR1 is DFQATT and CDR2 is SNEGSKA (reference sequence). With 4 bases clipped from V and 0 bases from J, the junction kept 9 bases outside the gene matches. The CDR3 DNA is TGCAGTGCTACCCGGGACAGGGGACTACATAGCAATCAGCCCCAGCATTTT. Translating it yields CSATRDRGLHSNQPQHF.

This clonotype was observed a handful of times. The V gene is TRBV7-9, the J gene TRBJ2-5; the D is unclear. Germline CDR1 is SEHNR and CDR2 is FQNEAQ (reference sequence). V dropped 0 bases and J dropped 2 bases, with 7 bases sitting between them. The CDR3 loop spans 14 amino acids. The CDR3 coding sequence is TGTGCCAGCAGCTTAGCGCCGGAGCAAGAGACCCAGTACTTC. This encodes CASSLAPEQETQYF.

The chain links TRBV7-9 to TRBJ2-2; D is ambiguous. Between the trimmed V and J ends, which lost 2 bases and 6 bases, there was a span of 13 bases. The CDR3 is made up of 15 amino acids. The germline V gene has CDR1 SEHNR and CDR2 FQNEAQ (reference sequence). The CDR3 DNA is TGTGCCAGCAGCTTACATGGACCCCTCGCCGGGGAGCTGTTTTTT. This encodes CASSLHGPLAGELFF.

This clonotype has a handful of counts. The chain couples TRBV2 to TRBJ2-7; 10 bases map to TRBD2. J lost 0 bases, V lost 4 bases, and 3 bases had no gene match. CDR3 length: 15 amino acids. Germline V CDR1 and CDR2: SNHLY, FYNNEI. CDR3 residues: CASSVAGGSSYEQYV. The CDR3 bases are TGTGCCAGCAGTGTAGCGGGGGGAAGCTCCTACGAGCAGTACGTC.

CDR3 sequence (DNA): TGTGCCAGCAGCACCGGGGGCTTCGGAGCTTTCTTT. This gives the protein CASSTGGFGAFF. The rearrangement uses TRBV28 and TRBJ1-1; a possible D gene is TRBD1 (6 bases). The germline V gene encodes CDR1 MDHEN and CDR2 SYDVKM. The CDR3 extends over 12 amino acids. Trimming cost V 6 bases and J 10 bases, with 15 bases left between them. The full variable domain, in which reference TRBV28 and TRBJ1-1 provide the parts outside the CDR3, is DVKVTQSSRYLVKRTGEKVFLECVQDMDHENMFWYRQDPGLGLRLIYFSYDVKMKEKGDIPEGYSVSREKKERFSLILESASTNQTSMYLCASSTGGFGAFFGQGTRLTVV.

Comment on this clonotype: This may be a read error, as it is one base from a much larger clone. The CDR3 protein is CATSGGAFTATQYF. CDR3 nucleotide sequence: TGTGCCACCAGCGGGGGGGCTTTCACAGCTACGCAGTATTTT. The rearrangement uses TRBV15 and TRBJ2-3; perhaps TRBD2 as D (7 bases). From germline, CDR1 is LNHNV and CDR2 YYDKDF (reference sequence). The CDR3 extends over 14 amino acids.

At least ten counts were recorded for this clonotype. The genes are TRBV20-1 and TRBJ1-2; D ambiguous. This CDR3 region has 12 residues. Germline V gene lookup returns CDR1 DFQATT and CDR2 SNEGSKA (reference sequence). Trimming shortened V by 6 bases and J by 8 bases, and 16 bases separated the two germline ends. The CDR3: CSATTSWVGYTF. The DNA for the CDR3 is TGCAGTGCCACCACCTCGTGGGTCGGCTACACCTTC.

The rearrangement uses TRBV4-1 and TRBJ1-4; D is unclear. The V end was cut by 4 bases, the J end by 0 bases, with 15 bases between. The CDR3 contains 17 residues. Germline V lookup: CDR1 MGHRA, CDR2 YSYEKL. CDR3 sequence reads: CASSRLQRSTTNEKLFF. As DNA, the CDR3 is TGCGCCAGCAGCCGATTACAGCGCTCTACAACTAATGAAAAACTGTTTTTT.

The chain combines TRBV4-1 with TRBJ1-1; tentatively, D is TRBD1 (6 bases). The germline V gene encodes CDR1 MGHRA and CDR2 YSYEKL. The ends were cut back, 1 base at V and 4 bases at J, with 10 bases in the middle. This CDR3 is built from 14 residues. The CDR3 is CASSQAQGGTEAFF. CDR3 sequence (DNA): TGCGCCAGCAGCCAAGCACAGGGTGGCACTGAAGCTTTCTTT.

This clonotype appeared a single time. CDR3 in DNA: TGTGCCAGCAGCGGACAGGGAGGAAACACCATATATTTT. Its translation is CASSGQGGNTIYF. The rearrangement links TRBV6-1 to TRBJ1-3; TRBD1 aligns across 8 bases. The CDR3 has 13 amino acids. V shed 6 bases, J shed 4 bases, and the junction held 2 bases outside the gene matches. In germline, CDR1 is MNHNS, CDR2 SASEGT.

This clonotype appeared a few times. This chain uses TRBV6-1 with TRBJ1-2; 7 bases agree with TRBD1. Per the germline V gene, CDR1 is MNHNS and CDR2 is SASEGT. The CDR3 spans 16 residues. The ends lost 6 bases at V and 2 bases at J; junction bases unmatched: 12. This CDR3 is CASRELDRAVNYGYTF. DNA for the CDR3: TGTGCCAGCAGAGAACTAGACAGGGCAGTCAACTATGGCTACACCTTC.

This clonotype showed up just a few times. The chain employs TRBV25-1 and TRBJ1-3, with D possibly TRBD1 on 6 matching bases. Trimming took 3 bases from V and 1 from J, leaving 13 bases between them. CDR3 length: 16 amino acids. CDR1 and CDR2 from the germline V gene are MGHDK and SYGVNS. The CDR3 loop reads CASSEGGRGSGNTIYF. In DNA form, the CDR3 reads TGTGCCAGCAGTGAGGGGGGCAGGGGATCTGGAAACACCATATATTTT.

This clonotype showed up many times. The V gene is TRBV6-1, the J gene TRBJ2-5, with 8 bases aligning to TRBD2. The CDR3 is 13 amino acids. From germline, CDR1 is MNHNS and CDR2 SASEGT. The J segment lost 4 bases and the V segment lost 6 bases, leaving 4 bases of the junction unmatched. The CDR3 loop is CASRFRGGETQYF. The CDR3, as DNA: TGTGCCAGCAGGTTCCGGGGGGGAGAGACCCAGTACTTC.

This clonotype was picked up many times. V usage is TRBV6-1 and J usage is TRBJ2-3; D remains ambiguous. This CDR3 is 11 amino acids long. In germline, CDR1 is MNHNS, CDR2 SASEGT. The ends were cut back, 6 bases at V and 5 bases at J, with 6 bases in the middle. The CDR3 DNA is TGTGCCAGCAGATGGAAAGATACGCAGTATTTT. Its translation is CASRWKDTQYF.

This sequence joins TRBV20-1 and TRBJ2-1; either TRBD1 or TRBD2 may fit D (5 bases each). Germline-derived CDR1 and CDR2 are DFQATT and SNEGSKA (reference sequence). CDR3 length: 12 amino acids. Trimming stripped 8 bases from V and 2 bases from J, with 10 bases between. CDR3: CSTRGPYNEQFF. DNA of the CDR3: TGCAGTACGAGGGGTCCCTACAATGAGCAGTTCTTC.